These 10 T cell receptor beta chains were sequenced from one sample in a study of T cell responses to AZD1222 COVID-19 vaccine. Clones were read by immunoSEQ multiplex PCR, and TCRdb kept only the in-frame ones, dropping some. The sample has more than 120,000 clones, 85% to 95% seen once. Specimen: peripheral blood, collected on day 0 of AZD1222 vaccination. The receptors shown here come from an adult in good health.

The genes are TRBV7-9 and TRBJ2-1; D ambiguous. Germline CDR1 and CDR2: SEHNR and FQNEAQ (reference sequence). This CDR3 is built from 14 residues. V lost 5 bases, J lost 8 bases, and 16 bases lay in between. The CDR3 bases are TGTGCCAGCAGCCTTGGAACCTCTTGGTATGAGCAGTTCTTC. Protein product: CASSLGTSWYEQFF.

The V gene is TRBV7-6, the J gene TRBJ2-1, with 12 bases that match TRBD2. Germline CDR1 and CDR2: SGHVS and FNYEAQ. The CDR3 is 19 amino acids. The trim removed 2 bases at V and 0 bases at J, leaving 8 bases unmatched. The CDR3 DNA reads as TGTGCCAGCAGCTTAATACTAGCGGGAGGTACGAGCTCCTACAATGAGCAGTTCTTC. Translated: CASSLILAGGTSSYNEQFF. Based on the CDR3 plus reference TRBV7-6 and TRBJ2-1, the full variable domain is GAGVSQSPRYKVTKRGQDVALRCDPISGHVSLYWYRQALGQGPEFLTYFNYEAQQDKSGLPNDRFSAERPEGSISTLTIQRTEQRDSAMYRCASSLILAGGTSSYNEQFFGPGTRLTVL.

This clone was observed once. The chain carries TRBV29-1 and TRBJ2-3, with 8 bases matching TRBD2. Germline V gene sequence: CDR1 SQVTM, CDR2 ANQGSEA. This CDR3 region has 12 residues. V was clipped by 7 bases and J by 1 base; unmatched bases: 1. CDR3 amino acids: CSAGGGTDTQYF. The CDR3 coding sequence is TGCAGCGCGGGGGGGGGCACAGATACGCAGTATTTT.

The chain recombines TRBV6-5 with TRBJ2-7, with 11 bases fitting TRBD2. CDR1 and CDR2 from the germline V gene are MNHEY and SVGAGI. There are 14 residues in the CDR3. With 5 bases clipped from V and 3 bases from J, the junction kept 3 bases outside the gene matches. The DNA for the CDR3 is TGTGCCAGCAGTAAACTAGCGGGGGTCTACGAGCAGTACTTC. Its translation is CASSKLAGVYEQYF.

The rearrangement uses TRBV5-6 and TRBJ2-7; D is undetermined. Germline lookup yields CDR1 SGHDT and CDR2 YYEEEE. Deletions cut 4 bases from V and 2 bases from J, with 4 bases between. The CDR3 totals 11 residues. The CDR3 DNA reads as TGTGCCAGCAGCGTGACCTACGAGCAGTACTTC. Protein: CASSVTYEQYF. Looking up the rest from reference TRBV5-6 and TRBJ2-7 gives the full variable domain: DAGVTQSPTHLIKTRGQQVTLRCSPKSGHDTVSWYQQALGQGPQFIFQYYEEEERQRGNFPDRFSGHQFPNYSSELNVNALLLGDSALYLCASSVTYEQYFGPGTRLTVT.

J is TRBJ2-3 and V is TRBV9; 10 bases are shared with TRBD2. From germline, CDR1 is SGDLS and CDR2 YYNGEE. The V segment lost 0 bases and the J segment 4 bases; nucleotides outside the gene matches: 5. The CDR3 contains 16 residues. The CDR3 protein is CASSVGRLAGADTQYF. CDR3 coding DNA: TGTGCCAGCAGCGTAGGAAGGCTAGCGGGAGCAGATACGCAGTATTTT.

The V and J genes are TRBV6-1 and TRBJ2-7, with D maybe TRBD1 (5 bases). Germline V lookup: CDR1 MNHNS, CDR2 SASEGT. This CDR3 contains 15 residues. Trimming shortened V by 0 bases and J by 0 bases, and 9 bases separated the two germline ends. The CDR3 bases are TGTGCCAGCAGTGAAGCTACAGGCGTCTCCTACGAGCAGTACTTC. Protein sequence: CASSEATGVSYEQYF.

This clone was observed a few times. The chain recombines TRBV7-9 with TRBJ2-5; TRBD1 or TRBD2 may be the D gene (6 bases each). Germline lookup yields CDR1 SEHNR and CDR2 FQNEAQ (reference sequence). This CDR3 has 15 amino acids. Between the trimmed V and J ends, which lost 6 bases and 5 bases, there was a span of 19 bases. The CDR3 sequence is CASSFRRGAAETQYF. CDR3 coding DNA: TGTGCCAGCAGTTTTCGGAGGGGGGCCGCCGAGACCCAGTACTTC.

The chain employs TRBV30 and TRBJ2-7, with 10 bases that match TRBD2. CDR1 and CDR2 (germline): GTSNPN, SVGIG (reference sequence). This CDR3 spans 15 amino acids. V lost 3 bases to trimming and J lost 3 bases; unmatched junction nucleotides: 8. CDR3 nucleotides: TGTGCCTGGAGAATCGGACTAGCGGAAAACTACGAGCAGTACTTC. It encodes CAWRIGLAENYEQYF. The whole variable domain, filled in from reference TRBV30 and TRBJ2-7, reads SQTIHQWPATLVQPVGSPLSLECTVEGTSNPNLYWYRQAAGRGLQLLFYSVGIGQISSEVPQNLSASRPQDRQFILSSKKLLLSDSGFYLCAWRIGLAENYEQYFGPGTRLTVT.

The gene calls are TRBV6-5 and TRBJ2-2; no clear D gene. The CDR3 sequence is 15 residues long. Germline V gene lookup returns CDR1 MNHEY and CDR2 SVGAGI. V was clipped by 2 bases and J by 2 bases, with 9 bases between them. The CDR3 region has the DNA TGTGCCAGCAGTTACAGACTGCTTAACACCGGGGAGCTGTTTTTT. It specifies CASSYRLLNTGELFF.